This TCR beta chain was captured in a study of PD-L1 blockade in urothelial cancer. About the study: The median T cell count in blood samples was over 140,000.

Details on this clone: Its antigen remains unidentified.

General study results and limits: Below-median blood TCR clonality before treatment forecast better survival.

TCRdb keeps only in-frame clones here, not all; method: immunoSEQ multiplex PCR. Of 35,000 to 40,000 clones in the sample, around 81% were seen once. Time point here: pretreatment peripheral blood. The receptor was isolated from an older man with urothelial cancer. The source material was PBMCs, sampled around atezolizumab (anti-PD-L1) treatment.

The CDR3 loop reads CASSKRTSGRVAYNDEQFF. In DNA, the CDR3 is TGTGCCAGCAGCAAACGGACTAGCGGGAGGGTGGCTTACAATGATGAGCAGTTCTTC. The rearrangement links TRBV7-9 to TRBJ2-1; 15 nucleotides agree with TRBD2. This CDR3 spans 19 amino acids. Germline CDR1 SEHNR, CDR2 FQNEAQ (reference sequence). V gave up 5 bases and J gave up 8 bases; unmatched junction bases: 16.